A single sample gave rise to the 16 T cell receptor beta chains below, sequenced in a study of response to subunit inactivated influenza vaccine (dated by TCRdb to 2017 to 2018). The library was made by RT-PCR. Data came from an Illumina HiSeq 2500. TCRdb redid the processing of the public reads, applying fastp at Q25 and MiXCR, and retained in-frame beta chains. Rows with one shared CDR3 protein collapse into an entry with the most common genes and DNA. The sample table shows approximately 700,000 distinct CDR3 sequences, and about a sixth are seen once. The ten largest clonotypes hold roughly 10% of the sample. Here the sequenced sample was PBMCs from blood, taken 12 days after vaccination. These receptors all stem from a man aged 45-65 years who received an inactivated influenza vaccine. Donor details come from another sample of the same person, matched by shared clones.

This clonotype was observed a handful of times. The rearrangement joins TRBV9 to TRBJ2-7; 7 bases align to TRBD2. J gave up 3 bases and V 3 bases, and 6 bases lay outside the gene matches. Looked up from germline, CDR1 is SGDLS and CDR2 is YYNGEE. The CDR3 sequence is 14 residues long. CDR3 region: CASSAGGLSYEQYF. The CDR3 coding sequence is TGTGCCAGCAGCGCGGGAGGACTAAGCTACGAGCAGTACTTC.

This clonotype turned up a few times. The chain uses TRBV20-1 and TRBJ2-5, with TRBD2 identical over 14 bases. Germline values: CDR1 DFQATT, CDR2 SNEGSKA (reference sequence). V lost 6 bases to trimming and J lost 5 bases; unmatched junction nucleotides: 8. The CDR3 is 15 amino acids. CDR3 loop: CSAQTSGGATETQYF. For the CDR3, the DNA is TGCAGTGCCCAGACTAGCGGGGGGGCTACGGAGACCCAGTACTTC.

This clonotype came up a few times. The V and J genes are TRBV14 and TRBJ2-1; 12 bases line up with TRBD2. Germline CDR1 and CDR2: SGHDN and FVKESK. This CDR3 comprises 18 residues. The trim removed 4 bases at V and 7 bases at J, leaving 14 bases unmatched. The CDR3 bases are TGTGCCAGCAGCCCTTACAGGGCTAGCGGGGGGGCTGGGAATGAGCAGTTCTTC. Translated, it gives CASSPYRASGGAGNEQFF.

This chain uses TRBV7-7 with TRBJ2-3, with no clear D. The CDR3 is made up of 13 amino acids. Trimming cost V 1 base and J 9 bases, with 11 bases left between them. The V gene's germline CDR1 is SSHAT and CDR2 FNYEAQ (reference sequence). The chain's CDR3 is CASSLGGPGTQYF. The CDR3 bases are TGTGCCAGCAGCTTAGGTGGCCCAGGAACGCAGTATTTT.

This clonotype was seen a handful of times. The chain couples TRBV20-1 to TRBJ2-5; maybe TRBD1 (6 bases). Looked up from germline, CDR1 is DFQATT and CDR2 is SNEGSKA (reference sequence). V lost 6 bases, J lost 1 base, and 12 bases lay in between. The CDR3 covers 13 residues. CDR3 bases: TGCAGTGCCCCGGACAGAATCCAAGAGACCCAGTACTTC. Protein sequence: CSAPDRIQETQYF.

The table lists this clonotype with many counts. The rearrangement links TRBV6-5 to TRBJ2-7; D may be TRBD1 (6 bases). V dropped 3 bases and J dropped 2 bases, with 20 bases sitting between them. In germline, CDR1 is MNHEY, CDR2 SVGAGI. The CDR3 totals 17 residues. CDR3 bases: TGTGCCAGCAGTTATGGGTTTGACACCCAGGGGCCCTACGAGCAGTACTTC. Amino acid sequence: CASSYGFDTQGPYEQYF.

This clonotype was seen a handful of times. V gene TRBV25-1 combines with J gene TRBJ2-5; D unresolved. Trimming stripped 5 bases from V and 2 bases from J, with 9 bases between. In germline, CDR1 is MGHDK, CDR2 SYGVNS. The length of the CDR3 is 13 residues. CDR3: CASSWSRQETQYF. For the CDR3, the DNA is TGTGCCAGCAGTTGGAGCCGACAAGAGACCCAGTACTTC.

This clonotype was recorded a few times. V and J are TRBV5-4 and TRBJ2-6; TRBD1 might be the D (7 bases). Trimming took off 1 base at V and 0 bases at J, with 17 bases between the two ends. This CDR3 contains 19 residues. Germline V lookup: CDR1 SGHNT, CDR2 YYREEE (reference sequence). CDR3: CASSLFAGGPSSGANVLTF. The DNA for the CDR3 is TGTGCCAGCAGCTTGTTCGCAGGGGGGCCCAGCTCTGGGGCCAACGTCCTGACTTTC.

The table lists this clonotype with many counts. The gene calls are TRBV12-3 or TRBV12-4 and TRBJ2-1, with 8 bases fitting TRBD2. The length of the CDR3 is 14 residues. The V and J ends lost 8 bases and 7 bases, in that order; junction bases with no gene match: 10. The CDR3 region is CASRSGGAVNEQFF. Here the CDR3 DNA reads TGTGCCAGCCGGTCGGGGGGGGCGGTGAATGAGCAGTTCTTC.

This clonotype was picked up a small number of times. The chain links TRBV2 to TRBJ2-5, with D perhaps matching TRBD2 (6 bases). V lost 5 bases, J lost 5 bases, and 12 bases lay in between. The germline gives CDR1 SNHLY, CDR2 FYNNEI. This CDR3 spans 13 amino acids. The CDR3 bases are TGTGCCAGCAGTCCCGGGACTTGGGAGACCCAGTACTTC. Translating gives CASSPGTWETQYF.

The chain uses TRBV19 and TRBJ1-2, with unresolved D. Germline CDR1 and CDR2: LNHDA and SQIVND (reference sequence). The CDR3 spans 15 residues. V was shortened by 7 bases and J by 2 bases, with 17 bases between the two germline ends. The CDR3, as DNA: TGTGCCAGTACCCCCCGGTGGACGGGAAACTATGGCTACACCTTC. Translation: CASTPRWTGNYGYTF. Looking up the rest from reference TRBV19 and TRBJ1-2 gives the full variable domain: DGGITQSPKYLFRKEGQNVTLSCEQNLNHDAMYWYRQDPGQGLRLIYYSQIVNDFQKGDIAEGYSVSREKKESFPLTVTSAQKNPTAFYLCASTPRWTGNYGYTFGSGTRLTVV.

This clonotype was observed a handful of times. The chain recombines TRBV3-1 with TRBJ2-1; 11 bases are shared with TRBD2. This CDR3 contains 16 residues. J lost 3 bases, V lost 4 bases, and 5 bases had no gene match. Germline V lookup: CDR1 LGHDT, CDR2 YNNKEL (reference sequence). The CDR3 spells CASSRVLAGDYNEQFF. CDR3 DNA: TGTGCCAGCAGCCGAGTACTAGCGGGAGACTACAATGAGCAGTTCTTC.

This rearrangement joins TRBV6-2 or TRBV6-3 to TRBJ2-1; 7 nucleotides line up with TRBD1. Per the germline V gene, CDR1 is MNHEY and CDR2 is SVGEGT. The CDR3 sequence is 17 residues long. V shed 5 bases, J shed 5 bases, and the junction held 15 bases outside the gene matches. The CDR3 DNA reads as TGTGCCAGCAGTCGATACCGGGACAGCATAGGGGACAATGAGCAGTTCTTC. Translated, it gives CASSRYRDSIGDNEQFF.

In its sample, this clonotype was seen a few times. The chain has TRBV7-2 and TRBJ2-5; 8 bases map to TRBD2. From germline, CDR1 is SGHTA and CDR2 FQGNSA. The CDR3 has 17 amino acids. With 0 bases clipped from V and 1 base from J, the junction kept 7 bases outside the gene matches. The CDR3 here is CASSLAFSGGFQETQYF. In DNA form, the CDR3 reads TGTGCCAGCAGCTTAGCGTTCAGCGGGGGTTTCCAAGAGACCCAGTACTTC.

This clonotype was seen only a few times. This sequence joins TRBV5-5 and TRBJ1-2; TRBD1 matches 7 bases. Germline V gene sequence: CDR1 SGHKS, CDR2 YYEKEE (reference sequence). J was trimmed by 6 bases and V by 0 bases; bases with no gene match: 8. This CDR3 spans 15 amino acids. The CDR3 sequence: CASSLDPTGTDGYTF. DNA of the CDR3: TGTGCCAGCAGCTTGGACCCGACAGGGACGGATGGCTACACCTTC.

The CDR3 loop is CASTRRGLGGNEQFF. As DNA, the CDR3 is TGTGCCAGTACAAGAAGGGGACTAGGGGGCAATGAGCAGTTCTTC. V and J are TRBV19 and TRBJ2-1; TRBD2 matches at 8 bases. V dropped 7 bases and J dropped 6; count of bases not matched to a gene: 11. This CDR3 contains 15 residues. Germline lookup yields CDR1 LNHDA and CDR2 SQIVND (reference sequence). Full variable domain (rest looked up from reference TRBV19 and TRBJ2-1): DGGITQSPKYLFRKEGQNVTLSCEQNLNHDAMYWYRQDPGQGLRLIYYSQIVNDFQKGDIAEGYSVSREKKESFPLTVTSAQKNPTAFYLCASTRRGLGGNEQFFGPGTRLTVL.